Following are 31 T cell receptor beta chains from one sample sequenced in a study of technical replicates of blood from four donors. Using immunoSEQ multiplex PCR, the repertoire was profiled, and TCRdb retains in-frame clones only, with some absent. The data show roughly 100,000 clones, around 95% seen once. The sequencing sample was made of T cells isolated from PBMCs. These receptors originate from a human donor in good health.

The V gene is TRBV19, the J gene TRBJ2-7; TRBD1 matches 10 bases. Germline V CDR1 and CDR2: LNHDA, SQIVND (reference sequence). This CDR3 has 15 amino acids. The V gene end was trimmed by 7 bases and the J gene end by 0 bases; junction bases not matched to a gene: 6. The CDR3 spells CASKGGQGSSYEQYF. DNA for the CDR3: TGTGCCAGTAAGGGGGGACAGGGGAGCTCCTACGAGCAGTACTTC.

J is TRBJ1-5 and V is TRBV7-2; 9 bases agree with TRBD1. J lost 3 bases, V lost 4 bases, and 4 bases had no gene match. Germline V lookup: CDR1 SGHTA, CDR2 FQGNSA. The CDR3 runs to 15 residues. The chain's CDR3 is CASSSGQGNNQPQHF. The CDR3 DNA sequence: TGTGCCAGCAGCTCCGGACAGGGGAACAATCAGCCCCAGCATTTT.

The chain couples TRBV29-1 to TRBJ2-5, with D perhaps matching TRBD2 (5 bases). Between the trimmed V and J ends, which lost 7 bases and 4 bases, there was a span of 10 bases. Germline-derived CDR1 and CDR2 are SQVTM and ANQGSEA. CDR3 length: 11 amino acids. This chain's CDR3 is CSAPGIETQYF. The CDR3 DNA sequence: TGCAGCGCCCCGGGAATAGAGACCCAGTACTTC.

The CDR3: CASSMDRMSYEQYF. DNA for the CDR3: TGTGCCAGTTCCATGGACAGGATGTCCTACGAGCAGTACTTC. This sequence joins TRBV19 and TRBJ2-7; TRBD1 aligns across 7 bases. The CDR3 covers 14 residues. Looked up from germline, CDR1 is LNHDA and CDR2 is SQIVND (reference sequence). Unmatched junction bases numbered 8, after V lost 8 bases and J lost 1 base. The entire variable domain, with the rest obtained from reference TRBV19 and TRBJ2-7, is as follows: DGGITQSPKYLFRKEGQNVTLSCEQNLNHDAMYWYRQDPGQGLRLIYYSQIVNDFQKGDIAEGYSVSREKKESFPLTVTSAQKNPTAFYLCASSMDRMSYEQYFGPGTRLTVT.

The chain is built from TRBV18 and TRBJ1-2; maybe TRBD1 (6 bases). The CDR3 is made up of 14 amino acids. V was cut by 3 bases and J by 6 bases, with 14 bases left in between. Germline CDR1 reads KGHSH; CDR2 reads LQKENI. For the CDR3, the DNA is TGTGCCAGCTCACCTAGGGTGGACAGAAATGGCTACACCTTC. Residues: CASSPRVDRNGYTF.

The chain is built from TRBV19 and TRBJ2-1; D may be TRBD2 (5 bases). The CDR3 contains 14 residues. Trimming cost V 7 bases and J 0 bases, with 10 bases left between them. Germline V lookup: CDR1 LNHDA, CDR2 SQIVND (reference sequence). CDR3 bases: TGTGCCAGTATGAGAGGGAGCTCCTACAATGAGCAGTTCTTC. This gives the protein CASMRGSSYNEQFF. The full variable domain, rest sourced from reference TRBV19 and TRBJ2-1, is DGGITQSPKYLFRKEGQNVTLSCEQNLNHDAMYWYRQDPGQGLRLIYYSQIVNDFQKGDIAEGYSVSREKKESFPLTVTSAQKNPTAFYLCASMRGSSYNEQFFGPGTRLTVL.

This chain links TRBV25-1 with TRBJ2-2; D gene unclear. Trimming took 1 base from V and 5 from J, leaving 11 bases between them. CDR3 size: 15 residues. Germline CDR1 is MGHDK and CDR2 is SYGVNS. Written as DNA, the CDR3 is TGTGCCAGCAGTGAATCGCCAGGCCCAACCGGGGAGCTGTTTTTT. Its protein is CASSESPGPTGELFF.

The V and J genes are TRBV5-1 and TRBJ2-2; D uncertain. V lost 7 bases to trimming and J lost 0 bases, with 19 bases between them. This CDR3 region has 17 residues. The germline CDR1 and CDR2 sequences are SGHRS and YFSETQ. As DNA, the CDR3 is TGCGCCAGCGCACATTCACCTGGAGCCGCGAACACCGGGGAGCTGTTTTTT. It yields the protein CASAHSPGAANTGELFF.

This chain joins TRBV21-1 and TRBJ2-4; the D call TRBD2 from the table was never checked on the DNA. TRBV21-1 has pseudogene status. The CDR3 covers 17 residues. CDR3 nucleotides: TGTGCCAGCAGCAAAGGAATTGGACTAGCGGGAGGAAACATTCAGTACTTC. Its protein is CASSKGIGLAGGNIQYF.

The chain joins TRBV9 to TRBJ2-7; D might be TRBD1 (6 bases). Germline-derived CDR1 and CDR2 are SGDLS and YYNGEE. The CDR3 contains 14 residues. The V gene lost 0 bases and the J gene lost 4 bases, with 11 bases spanning the gap. The CDR3 sequence is CASSVGTVPYEQYF. The CDR3 DNA sequence: TGTGCCAGCAGCGTAGGGACAGTCCCTTACGAGCAGTACTTC. Supplemented by reference TRBV9 and TRBJ2-7, the full variable domain reads DSGVTQTPKHLITATGQRVTLRCSPRSGDLSVYWYQQSLDQGLQFLIQYYNGEERAKGNILERFSAQQFPDLHSELNLSSLELGDSALYFCASSVGTVPYEQYFGPGTRLTVT.

The rearrangement joins TRBV7-8 to TRBJ2-3; 9 bases map to TRBD2. Germline trimming cut 5 bases from V and 1 base from J; bases unmatched to any gene: 7. The CDR3 extends over 16 amino acids. CDR1 SGHVS and CDR2 FQNEAQ come from the germline V gene. CDR3 protein: CASSVKRGARTDTQYF. The CDR3 DNA reads as TGTGCCAGCAGCGTGAAGCGGGGGGCCCGCACAGATACGCAGTATTTT. The variable domain in full, completed from reference TRBV7-8 and TRBJ2-3, reads GAGVSQSPRYKVAKRGQDVALRCDPISGHVSLFWYQQALGQGPEFLTYFQNEAQLDKSGLPSDRFFAERPEGSVSTLKIQRTQQEDSAVYLCASSVKRGARTDTQYFGPGTRLTVL.

The rearrangement joins TRBV27 to TRBJ2-1, with 10 bases that match TRBD2. Germline-derived CDR1 and CDR2 are MNHEY and SMNVEV (reference sequence). With 6 bases clipped from V and 4 bases from J, the junction kept 3 bases outside the gene matches. The CDR3 runs to 14 residues. The CDR3 DNA sequence: TGTGCCAGCAGGCTAGCGGGAGATTACAATGAGCAGTTCTTC. Encoded protein: CASRLAGDYNEQFF.

The chain is built from TRBV6-5 and TRBJ2-1, with TRBD1 identical over 9 bases. With V trimmed by 9 bases and J by 4 bases, 10 bases remained unmatched. Germline V lookup: CDR1 MNHEY, CDR2 SVGAGI. CDR3 length: 15 amino acids. CDR3 sequence: CASQSGTGLYNEQFF. CDR3 in DNA: TGTGCCAGTCAGTCCGGGACAGGGCTTTACAATGAGCAGTTCTTC.

The chain couples TRBV28 to TRBJ2-5; D unresolved. This CDR3 spans 15 amino acids. Trimming cost V 5 bases and J 1 base, with 14 bases left between them. The germline gives CDR1 MDHEN, CDR2 SYDVKM. The CDR3 loop is CASSGGRRPQETQYF. The CDR3 nucleotides are TGTGCCAGCAGTGGTGGGCGCAGGCCCCAAGAGACCCAGTACTTC.

This chain links TRBV2 with TRBJ2-6; 9 bases match TRBD1. Germline V gives CDR1 SNHLY, CDR2 FYNNEI. The CDR3 has 17 residues. J gave up 1 base and V 4 bases, and 5 bases lay outside the gene matches. The CDR3 sequence is CASSVGTGRSGANVLTF. CDR3 bases: TGTGCCAGCAGTGTCGGGACAGGGAGGTCTGGGGCCAACGTCCTGACTTTC.

V and J are TRBV6-5 and TRBJ2-7, with a tentative D call TRBD2 (5 bases). Trimming removed 6 bases from V and 0 bases from J, with 15 bases in between. The V gene's germline CDR1 is MNHEY and CDR2 SVGAGI. This CDR3 comprises 15 residues. The DNA of the CDR3 is TGTGCCAGCAGCTCCGGACTCCCTGGCTCCTACGAGCAGTACTTC. Protein product: CASSSGLPGSYEQYF.

The chain joins TRBV9 to TRBJ2-3; D may be TRBD1 (6 bases). Trimming took 3 bases from V and 5 from J, leaving 16 bases between them. This CDR3 region has 15 residues. The germline CDR1 and CDR2 sequences are SGDLS and YYNGEE. The CDR3 region is CASSASGTSGDTQYF. The DNA of the CDR3 is TGTGCCAGCAGCGCCTCCGGGACATCAGGAGATACGCAGTATTTT. The complete variable domain, with remaining parts taken from reference TRBV9 and TRBJ2-3, reads DSGVTQTPKHLITATGQRVTLRCSPRSGDLSVYWYQQSLDQGLQFLIQYYNGEERAKGNILERFSAQQFPDLHSELNLSSLELGDSALYFCASSASGTSGDTQYFGPGTRLTVL.

The V and J genes are TRBV7-2 and TRBJ2-2; 9 positions match TRBD2. The CDR3 is made up of 16 amino acids. CDR1 is SGHTA and CDR2 is FQGNSA in the germline V gene. Trimming at V came to 3 bases and at J to 3 bases, leaving 5 bases not matched to a gene. The CDR3 DNA is TGTGCCAGCAGCTTTCTAGCGGGGATATACACCGGGGAGCTGTTTTTT. Its translation is CASSFLAGIYTGELFF.

This chain links TRBV6-5 with TRBJ1-5; possible D gene TRBD1, 5 bases. The CDR3 runs 15 residues. The ends were cut back, 7 bases at V and 5 bases at J, with 18 bases in the middle. Germline CDR1 is MNHEY and CDR2 is SVGAGI. CDR3 nucleotides: TGTGCCAGCAAGCTAACAGGCGACGTTTATCAGCCCCAGCATTTT. It translates to CASKLTGDVYQPQHF.

The chain combines TRBV6-5 with TRBJ1-1; 7 nucleotides align to TRBD1. The CDR3 runs 13 residues. Germline assignment: CDR1 MNHEY and CDR2 SVGAGI. The V and J ends lost 5 bases and 4 bases, in that order; junction bases with no gene match: 4. The CDR3 region is CASSPTGTTEAFF. The CDR3 DNA sequence: TGTGCCAGCAGTCCGACAGGGACCACTGAAGCTTTCTTT.

The table lists this clone with a count of one. V usage is TRBV19 and J usage is TRBJ1-5, with 9 bases lining up with TRBD1. V lost 5 bases, J lost 4 bases, and 12 bases stayed unmatched. The length of the CDR3 is 17 residues. Germline CDR1 and CDR2: LNHDA and SQIVND (reference sequence). For the CDR3, the DNA is TGTGCCAGTAGTCGAGATGGGACAGGGTTTTGGAATCAGCCCCAGCATTTT. Protein product: CASSRDGTGFWNQPQHF.

V usage is TRBV19 and J usage is TRBJ1-1, with D possibly being TRBD1 (6 bases). CDR3 length equals 12 residues. Germline V gene lookup returns CDR1 LNHDA and CDR2 SQIVND (reference sequence). V gave up 3 bases and J gave up 8 bases, with 10 bases separating them. The CDR3 DNA sequence: TGTGCCAGTAGTATTTACGACAGGGAAGCTTTCTTT. This codes for CASSIYDREAFF.

The chain combines TRBV13 with TRBJ2-7, with TRBD1 as a possible D gene (6 bases). This CDR3 spans 14 amino acids. The V gene's germline CDR1 is PRHDT and CDR2 FYEKMQ (reference sequence). V lost 8 bases and J lost 3, with 17 bases in between. For the CDR3, the DNA is TGTGCCAGCTCTCGCACAGGGCCCCTCTACGAGCAGTACTTC. This translates into CASSRTGPLYEQYF.

This rearrangement joins TRBV9 to TRBJ1-3; no clear D gene. The CDR3 spans 16 residues. V shed 2 bases and J shed 3 bases, with 15 bases lying between them. Germline V gene sequence: CDR1 SGDLS, CDR2 YYNGEE. The DNA of the CDR3 is TGTGCCAGCAGCGTTGGCCAGAACGATGGTGGAAACACCATATATTTT. This translates into CASSVGQNDGGNTIYF.

This clone was picked up a small number of times. The rearrangement links TRBV9 to TRBJ1-2; D is perhaps TRBD1 (5 bases). CDR3 length: 15 amino acids. Trimming took 0 bases from V and 4 from J, leaving 13 bases between them. Germline lookup yields CDR1 SGDLS and CDR2 YYNGEE. CDR3 sequence (DNA): TGTGCCAGCAGCGTAGGGGGCAGACAGACCTATGGCTACACCTTC. This sequence encodes CASSVGGRQTYGYTF.

The chain joins TRBV6-1 to TRBJ2-7, with 7 bases fitting TRBD1. CDR1 and CDR2 (germline): MNHNS, SASEGT. V was pared by 1 base and J by 2 bases, with 5 bases of the junction left unmatched. The CDR3 is 15 amino acids. The CDR3 DNA is TGTGCCAGCAGTGAAGTGGGGACAGAGGCCTACGAGCAGTACTTC. Its protein is CASSEVGTEAYEQYF.

In this sample, this clone turned up once. This sequence joins TRBV6-6 and TRBJ1-3; D unresolved. V gave up 0 bases and J gave up 9 bases, with 18 bases separating them. Germline-derived CDR1 and CDR2 are MNHNY and SVGAGI (reference sequence). The CDR3 covers 16 residues. The CDR3 region is CASSYSSGTPSTTIYF. CDR3 nucleotides: TGTGCCAGCAGTTACTCGTCAGGAACACCTTCCACCACCATATATTTT.

The rearrangement uses TRBV6-1 and TRBJ1-3, with D unresolved. Germline lookup yields CDR1 MNHNS and CDR2 SASEGT. The CDR3 has 14 amino acids. V was pared by 4 bases and J by 4 bases, with 11 bases between. The chain's CDR3 is CASSVWQAGNTIYF. The DNA for the CDR3 is TGTGCCAGCAGTGTATGGCAGGCCGGAAACACCATATATTTT.

V usage is TRBV7-9 and J usage is TRBJ2-5; 8 nucleotides match TRBD2. In germline, CDR1 is SEHNR, CDR2 FQNEAQ (reference sequence). The V gene end was trimmed by 1 base and the J gene end by 3 bases; junction bases not matched to a gene: 7. CDR3 length: 16 residues. In DNA, the CDR3 is TGTGCCAGCAGCTTAGGGCGGGAGGTGACTAAAGAGACCCAGTACTTC. It codes for CASSLGREVTKETQYF.

The gene calls are TRBV28 and TRBJ1-5; the D gene is possibly TRBD1 (6 bases). Trimming took off 2 bases at V and 6 bases at J, with 11 bases between the two ends. CDR3 length: 14 residues. From germline, CDR1 is MDHEN and CDR2 SYDVKM. The CDR3, as DNA: TGTGCCAGCAGTTTACCCAGGGGATTTCAGCCCCAGCATTTT. Translating gives CASSLPRGFQPQHF. The variable domain in full, completed from reference TRBV28 and TRBJ1-5, reads DVKVTQSSRYLVKRTGEKVFLECVQDMDHENMFWYRQDPGLGLRLIYFSYDVKMKEKGDIPEGYSVSREKKERFSLILESASTNQTSMYLCASSLPRGFQPQHFGDGTRLSIL.

The CDR3 spells CASNPDRGNQPQHF. For the CDR3, the DNA is TGTGCCAGCAATCCGGACAGGGGAAATCAGCCCCAGCATTTT. The V gene is TRBV2, the J gene TRBJ1-5; 9 nucleotides agree with TRBD1. The CDR3 loop spans 14 amino acids. Germline-derived CDR1 and CDR2 are SNHLY and FYNNEI. Trimming at V came to 7 bases and at J to 4 bases, leaving 5 bases not matched to a gene.